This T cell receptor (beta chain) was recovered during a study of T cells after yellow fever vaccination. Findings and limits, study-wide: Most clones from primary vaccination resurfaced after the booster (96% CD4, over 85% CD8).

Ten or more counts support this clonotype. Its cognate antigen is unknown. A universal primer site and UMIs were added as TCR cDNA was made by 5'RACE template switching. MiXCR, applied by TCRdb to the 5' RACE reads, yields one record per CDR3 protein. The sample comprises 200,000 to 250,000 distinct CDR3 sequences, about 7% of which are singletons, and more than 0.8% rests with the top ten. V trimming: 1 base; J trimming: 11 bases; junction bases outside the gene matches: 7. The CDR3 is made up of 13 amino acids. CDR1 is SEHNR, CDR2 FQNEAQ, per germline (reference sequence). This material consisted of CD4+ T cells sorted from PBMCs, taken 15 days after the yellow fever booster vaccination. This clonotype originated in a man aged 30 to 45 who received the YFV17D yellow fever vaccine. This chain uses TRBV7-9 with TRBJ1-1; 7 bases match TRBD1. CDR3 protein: CASSLEGGVRAFF. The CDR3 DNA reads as TGTGCCAGCAGCTTAGAAGGGGGCGTAAGGGCTTTCTTT.